A selection of T cell receptor beta chains follows, all from one sample in a study of blood T cell repertoires in COVID-19. Produced via immunoSEQ multiplex PCR; TCRdb's table is partial and in-frame only. The sample has some 200,000 clones, about three quarters seen once. The sample was peripheral blood. The receptors originated from a woman in her 70s with acute or convalescent COVID-19. CDR3s include the opening cysteine and the closing phenylalanine or tryptophan. The D gene is left open where the match is weak. Clone size is shown for a subset of rows, as once, few, many or a class of expanded clone.

>.|TRBD1|TRBJ1-2|TRBV25-1
CASSTATGGADNYGYTF
TGTGCCAGCAGTACCGCCACAGGGGGCGCGGATAACTATGGCTACACCTTC
>.|TRBD1|TRBJ1-4|TRBV7-9
CASSSGQGNEKLFF
TGTGCCAGCAGCTCAGGACAGGGGAATGAAAAACTGTTTTTT
>few|.|TRBJ1-1|TRBV5-1
CASSLGQENTEAFF
TGCGCCAGCAGCTTGGGACAGGAGAACACTGAAGCTTTCTTT
>.|TRBD1|TRBJ1-1|TRBV3-1/TRBV3-2
CASSPTGAVTEAFF
TGTGCCAGCAGCCCGACAGGGGCGGTCACTGAAGCTTTCTTT
>.|TRBD2|TRBJ2-5|TRBV5-1
CASSLLTSGEETQYF
TGCGCCAGCAGCCTCCTGACTAGCGGCGAAGAGACCCAGTACTTC
>.|TRBD2|TRBJ2-7|TRBV3-1/TRBV3-2
CASSQGAGGYEQYF
TGTGCCAGCAGCCAAGGTGCGGGAGGCTACGAGCAGTACTTC
>.|.|TRBJ1-5|TRBV19
CASSIETGGQPQHF
TGTGCCAGTAGTATAGAAACAGGTGGCCAGCCCCAGCATTTT
>.|.|TRBJ1-2|TRBV6-5
CASRDNRIYGYTF
TGTGCCAGCAGGGATAACAGGATCTATGGCTACACCTTC
>.|TRBD1|TRBJ1-5|TRBV18
CASSLGQGAQSNQPQHF
TGTGCCAGCTCGCTGGGACAGGGGGCTCAAAGCAATCAGCCCCAGCATTTT
>.|TRBD2|TRBJ2-1|TRBV19
CASSPRTSGRGRYNEQFF
TGTGCCAGTAGTCCCCGGACTAGCGGGAGAGGCAGGTACAATGAGCAGTTCTTC
>.|TRBD1|TRBJ2-4|TRBV7-8
CASSLETGIAKNIQYF
TGTGCCAGCAGCTTAGAGACAGGGATTGCCAAAAACATTCAGTACTTC
>.|.|TRBJ2-3|TRBV28
CASRLTDTQYF
TGTGCCAGCAGACTCACAGATACGCAGTATTTT
>.|TRBD1|TRBJ2-2|TRBV19
CASLGADRGDGELFF
TGTGCCAGCCTGGGGGCTGACAGGGGGGACGGGGAGCTGTTTTTT
>.|TRBD1|TRBJ2-7|TRBV27
CASSLWSRGIGEQYF
TGTGCCAGCAGTTTGTGGTCCAGGGGGATCGGGGAGCAGTACTTC
>.|TRBD2|TRBJ2-3|TRBV7-3
CASSPNSGLAGGDTQYF
TGTGCCAGCAGCCCCAACTCAGGACTAGCGGGAGGAGATACGCAGTATTTT
>few|TRBD2|TRBJ2-7|TRBV6-6
CASKGLAGSEQYF
TGTGCCAGCAAGGGGCTAGCGGGTAGCGAGCAGTACTTC
>.|TRBD2|TRBJ2-7|TRBV28
CASSSGGSGSYEQYF
TGTGCCAGCAGTTCCGGTGGTAGCGGGAGTTACGAGCAGTACTTC
>.|TRBD1|TRBJ1-1|TRBV3-1/TRBV3-2
CASSPTGGWTEAFF
TGTGCCAGCAGTCCAACAGGGGGCTGGACTGAAGCTTTCTTT
>.|TRBD2|TRBJ2-7|TRBV7-9
CASSHRTSGRNEQYF
TGTGCCAGCAGCCACCGGACTAGCGGGAGAAACGAGCAGTACTTC
>.|.|TRBJ2-1|TRBV21-1
CASKGLAGANEQFF
TGTGCCAGCAAAGGACTAGCGGGAGCGAATGAGCAGTTCTTC
>.|.|TRBJ1-5|TRBV27
CASTTGYQPQHF
TGTGCCAGCACCACAGGGTACCAGCCCCAGCATTTT
>.|.|TRBJ1-1|TRBV19
CASSISGGLNTEAFF
TGTGCCAGTAGTATCTCCGGGGGTTTGAACACTGAAGCTTTCTTT
>.|TRBD1|TRBJ2-5|TRBV10-2
CASSEGGFFQETQYF
TGCGCCAGCAGTGAAGGGGGCTTCTTCCAAGAGACCCAGTACTTC
>.|.|TRBJ2-6|TRBV27
CASSTGGTGANVLTF
TGTGCCAGCAGTACCGGGGGAACTGGGGCCAACGTCCTGACTTTC
>.|.|TRBJ1-1|TRBV2
CASSVRQGTEAFF
TGTGCCAGCAGTGTTCGGCAGGGCACTGAAGCTTTCTTT
>.|TRBD1|TRBJ1-1|TRBV30
CAWRMDRVNSWAEAFF
TGTGCCTGGAGGATGGACAGGGTAAACTCTTGGGCTGAAGCTTTCTTT
>once|TRBD2|TRBJ2-5|TRBV18
CASSLGGLAEYF
TGTGCCAGCTCCCTAGGCGGACTAGCGGAGTACTTC
>.|TRBD2|TRBJ2-1|TRBV5-1
CASRPLAGGLNEQFF
TGCGCCAGCAGACCCCTAGCGGGAGGGCTCAATGAGCAGTTCTTC
>.|TRBD1|TRBJ1-1|TRBV29-1
CSTQGDTEAFF
TGCAGCACACAGGGGGACACTGAAGCTTTCTTT
>few|TRBD1|TRBJ1-5|TRBV6-5
CASRPQGGSNQPQHF
TGTGCCAGCAGACCCCAGGGGGGAAGCAATCAGCCCCAGCATTTT
>.|TRBD2|TRBJ2-1|TRBV3-1/TRBV3-2
CASSRPGLAGDEQFF
TGTGCCAGCAGCCGACCGGGACTAGCGGGAGATGAGCAGTTCTTC
>.|TRBD1|TRBJ1-5|TRBV6-2/TRBV6-3
CASSYGAYRGQNQPQHF
TGTGCCAGCAGTTACGGAGCGTACAGGGGGCAGAATCAGCCCCAGCATTTT
>.|TRBD2|TRBJ2-7|TRBV19
CASSLGTSGYEQYF
TGTGCCAGTAGTTTGGGGACTAGCGGATACGAGCAGTACTTC
>once|TRBD2|TRBJ2-1|TRBV2
CASRESSGWGYNEQFF
TGTGCCAGCAGAGAATCTAGCGGGTGGGGTTACAATGAGCAGTTCTTC
>once|TRBD2|TRBJ2-1|TRBV5-4
CASSPPPGTSESYEQFF
TGTGCCAGCAGCCCCCCACCCGGGACTAGCGAATCGTATGAGCAGTTCTTC
>.|TRBD1|TRBJ2-2|TRBV3-1/TRBV3-2
CASSLTWTGTNTGELFF
TGTGCCAGCAGCCTTACGTGGACAGGGACCAACACCGGGGAGCTGTTTTTT
>.|.|TRBJ2-7|TRBV15
CATSRGSYGSQGEQYF
TGTGCCACCAGCAGAGGATCGTATGGGTCGCAGGGCGAGCAGTACTTC
>.|TRBD1|TRBJ1-6|TRBV9
CASSPQGAGANSPLHF
TGTGCCAGCAGCCCCCAGGGGGCCGGAGCGAATTCACCCCTCCACTTT
>.|.|TRBJ2-1|TRBV28
CASSWTSGYNEQFF
TGTGCCAGCTCCTGGACAAGTGGATACAATGAGCAGTTCTTC
>.|.|TRBJ2-1|TRBV5-6
CASSLRGGNEQFF
TGTGCCAGCAGCTTAAGAGGGGGCAATGAGCAGTTCTTC
>.|.|TRBJ1-1|TRBV2
CASSGRSLNTEAFF
TGTGCCAGCAGTGGTCGGTCTTTGAACACTGAAGCTTTCTTT
>.|.|TRBJ2-1|TRBV20-1
CSAVLNEQFF
TGCAGTGCTGTACTAAATGAGCAGTTCTTC
>.|.|TRBJ1-4|TRBV6-6
CASSYSADSNEKLFF
TGTGCCAGCAGTTACTCAGCGGACTCTAATGAAAAACTGTTTTTT
>.|TRBD2|TRBJ2-1|TRBV30
CALGLGSYNEQFF
TGTGCCTTAGGACTAGGCTCCTACAATGAGCAGTTCTTC
>.|TRBD2|TRBJ2-1|TRBV25-1
CARTGVREPTTYNEQFF
TGTGCCCGAACGGGGGTGCGGGAGCCAACTACCTACAATGAGCAGTTCTTC
>.|TRBD1|TRBJ1-5|TRBV28
CASSKGTGFNQPQHF
TGTGCCAGCAGTAAAGGGACAGGGTTCAATCAGCCCCAGCATTTT
>.|.|TRBJ1-6|TRBV18
CASSPVGMYNSPLHF
TGTGCCAGCTCACCAGTCGGGATGTATAATTCACCCCTCCACTTT
>.|TRBD1|TRBJ1-1|TRBV5-6
CASSKTGAAFF
TGTGCCAGCAGCAAAACAGGGGCAGCTTTCTTT
>.|TRBD2|TRBJ2-7|TRBV5-8
CASSSVAGGYYEQYF
TGTGCCAGCAGCTCCGTAGCGGGAGGTTACTACGAGCAGTACTTC
>once|.|TRBJ1-2|TRBV6-1
CASSDISTGAANYGYTF
TGTGCCAGCAGTGATATTAGCACAGGCGCGGCTAACTATGGCTACACCTTC
>.|TRBD1|TRBJ1-1|TRBV2
CASGLGQGDTEAFF
TGTGCCAGCGGGTTGGGACAGGGGGACACTGAAGCTTTCTTT
>.|.|TRBJ2-2|TRBV9
CASSVVGGNTGELFF
TGTGCCAGCAGCGTAGTGGGAGGGAACACCGGGGAGCTGTTTTTT